A few counts support the clone carrying this TCR beta chain. Its target is not known. This entry comes from a study of CD8 T cells in ankylosing spondylitis. Broader study findings: CD8+ disease-linked clones were present at relatively low frequencies in blood. Characteristic of ankylosing spondylitis blood, it appeared, was a TCR beta motif comprising several highly homologous variants. Reactive arthritis synovial fluid and blood previously showed some of these motif variants. Matched ankylosing spondylitis synovial fluid reportedly showed significant enrichment of disease-linked clones.

CDR1 is SGHDN and CDR2 is FVKESK in the germline V gene. Trimming cost V 1 base and J 3 bases; bases outside gene matches: 7. The CDR3 loop spans 17 amino acids. Generation of TCR beta libraries employed quantitative 5'-RACE incorporating molecular barcodes. One entry per CDR3 protein, called by TCRdb with MiXCR from the 5' RACE reads. Of fewer than 450,000 distinct CDR3 sequences listed, more than 15% are singletons. Sequences were obtained from blood, either unsorted or a sorted T cell fraction (not recorded which). The clonotype originates from a male donor with ankylosing spondylitis. This rearrangement joins TRBV14 to TRBJ2-1; 9 positions match TRBD2. The CDR3, as DNA: TGTGCCAGCAGCCAAGGCGTGACTAGCGGAATCTACAATGAGCAGTTCTTC. It is translated as CASSQGVTSGIYNEQFF.